Only a few counts were recorded for the clone carrying this T cell receptor beta chain. Its target is not known. These data originate in a study of T cells after yellow fever vaccination. Overall study results and limits: The appearance of a small share of clonotypes in both CD4 and CD8 compartments was observed.

TCRdb independently ran MiXCR on the 5' RACE reads; one entry per CDR3 protein. In the table there are around 340,000 distinct CDR3 sequences, 8.7% of which are singletons. Germline V CDR1 and CDR2: SGDLS, YYNGEE. The CDR3 length is 17 residues. V shed 1 base and J 2 bases; nucleotides not matched to a gene: 10. Material: PBMCs, obtained on the day of the first yellow fever vaccination. The gene calls are TRBV9 and TRBJ2-3, with TRBD1 matching 7 bases. The sequence came from a man aged 18 to 29 who received the YFV17D yellow fever vaccine. CDR3 bases: TGTGCCAGCAGCGTATTAGCAGGGACAGCTAACACAGATACGCAGTATTTT. Its protein is CASSVLAGTANTDTQYF.